This entry describes one TCR beta chain. These data originate in a study of shared clonotypes between healthy human individuals. Germline loops: CDR1 SGHNT, CDR2 YYREEE (reference sequence). The CDR3 is 16 residues long. V trimming: 1 base; J trimming: 8 bases; junction bases outside the gene matches: 7. Generated by immunoSEQ multiplex PCR, the TCRdb table keeps only in-frame clones and is missing some. The sample has millions of clones; over 85% are singletons. The sample comprised naive CD4+ T cells from PBMCs. Subset noted: CD45RA+ positively selected. This clonotype was obtained from a man aged 18 to 35 in good health. Some clones in this sample may be carry-over from other donors' samples. V gene TRBV5-4 combines with J gene TRBJ2-1; 12 bases are a match to TRBD2. CDR3 DNA: TGTGCCAGCAGCTTGCGCCTAGCGGGAGGGGCCGATGAGCAGTTCTTC. Its protein is CASSLRLAGGADEQFF.